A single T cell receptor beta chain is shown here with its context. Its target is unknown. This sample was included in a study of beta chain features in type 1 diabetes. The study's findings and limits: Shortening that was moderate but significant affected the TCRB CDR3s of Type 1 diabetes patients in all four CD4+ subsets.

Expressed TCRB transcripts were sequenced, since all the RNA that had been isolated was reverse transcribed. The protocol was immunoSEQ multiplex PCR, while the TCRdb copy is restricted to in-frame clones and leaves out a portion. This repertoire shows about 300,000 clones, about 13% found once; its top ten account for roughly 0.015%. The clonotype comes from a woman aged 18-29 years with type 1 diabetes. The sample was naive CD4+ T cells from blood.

The CDR3 region has the DNA TGTGCTAGTGGTTTGGGGGCTGACACCTCCGAAGCTTTCTTT. As protein: CASGLGADTSEAFF. This sequence joins TRBV12-5 and TRBJ1-1; D not resolved. This CDR3 is built from 14 residues. Germline V CDR1 and CDR2: LGHNT, FRNRAP. V gave up 1 base and J gave up 8 bases, with 14 bases separating them.